One sample yielded the 30 T cell receptor beta chains listed below, sequenced in a study of regulatory T cells in long-lasting Graves disease. As for time point: newly diagnosed GD, antithyroid drugs for less than 3 months. RNA isolated from PBMCs was used to make the TCR library. The authors built TCR beta libraries using iRepertoire HTBI primers and Arm-PCR of CDR3 regions. TCRdb re-derived calls from the multiplex PCR reads in MiXCR, one entry per CDR3 protein. The sample holds about 530,000 distinct CDR3 sequences, 15% to 20% seen once. This sample also belongs to another study, concerning T cells in Graves' hyperthyroidism and ophthalmopathy.

The sequences come from peripheral blood mononuclear cells (PBMCs), collected at new diagnosis, from a patient treated with antithyroid drugs. These receptors originate from a woman aged 35-65 years with Graves disease.

The gene calls are TRBV13 and TRBJ2-7; D is ambiguous. This CDR3 comprises 16 residues. Germline-derived CDR1 and CDR2 are PRHDT and FYEKMQ (reference sequence). The germline V and J ends were trimmed by 4 bases and 1 base, with 17 bases remaining between them. CDR3 nucleotide sequence: TGTGCCAGCAGCTCACGGGCCAGTTATGGATCCTACGAGCAGTACTTC. Its translation is CASSSRASYGSYEQYF.

This clonotype was recorded at least ten times. The chain combines TRBV3-1 with TRBJ1-1; TRBD1 agrees at 9 bases. The CDR3 totals 14 residues. The germline V gene has CDR1 LGHDT and CDR2 YNNKEL (reference sequence). V gave up 4 bases and J gave up 5 bases; unmatched junction bases: 5. The CDR3 sequence: CASSRQGGSTEAFF. CDR3 DNA: TGTGCCAGCAGCCGACAGGGGGGGAGTACTGAAGCTTTCTTT.

V gene TRBV20-1 combines with J gene TRBJ2-2; 7 bases align to TRBD2. CDR3 length: 15 amino acids. After removal of 0 bases from V and 2 bases from J, the junction contained 3 bases not matched to a gene. Germline values: CDR1 DFQATT, CDR2 SNEGSKA (reference sequence). Here the CDR3 DNA reads TGCAGTGCTAGAGATGGGGGGGGAAACACCGGGGAGCTGTTTTTT. This sequence encodes CSARDGGGNTGELFF.

Ten or more counts support this clonotype. V gene TRBV11-3 combines with J gene TRBJ1-6; no firm D call. The CDR3 consists of 17 residues. Germline CDR1 is SGHNT and CDR2 is YENEEA. Trimming cost V 0 bases and J 1 base, with 10 bases left between them. The CDR3 nucleotides read TGTGCCAGCAGCTTAGATGGATTTACGTCCTATAATTCACCCCTCCACTTT. Amino acids: CASSLDGFTSYNSPLHF.

The sample holds many counts of this clonotype. The chain recombines TRBV6-2 or TRBV6-3 with TRBJ2-7; tentatively, D is TRBD2 (7 bases). From germline, CDR1 is MNHEY and CDR2 SVGEGT. Trimming shortened V by 7 bases and J by 3 bases, and 13 bases separated the two germline ends. CDR3 length equals 13 residues. The CDR3 nucleotides are TGTGCCAGCACTTTGGGAGGGGGCTACGAGCAGTACTTC. Protein: CASTLGGGYEQYF.

At least ten counts were recorded for this clonotype. The junction does not match germline at one end; this may be a read error. V gene TRBV5-1 combines with J gene TRBJ1-1; tentatively, D is TRBD1 (5 bases). Germline V gene lookup returns CDR1 SGHRS and CDR2 YFSETQ. The CDR3 is 13 residues long. The CDR3 coding sequence is TGTGCCAGCAGTTCCCAGGGTGGCACTGAAGCTTTCTTT. Translating it yields CASSSQGGTEAFF.

This clonotype occurred a few times. This chain connects TRBV20-1 to TRBJ1-5; a weak D match, TRBD1 (5 bases). Germline CDR1 DFQATT, CDR2 SNEGSKA (reference sequence). The CDR3 runs 13 residues. The V end lost 4 bases, the J end lost 3 bases, and 10 bases lay between the germline ends. DNA of the CDR3: TGCAGTGCTATACAGGAACCCAATCAGCCCCAGCATTTT. This encodes CSAIQEPNQPQHF.

Many counts were recorded for this clonotype. The chain joins TRBV10-3 to TRBJ2-2; no reliable D call. Germline lookup yields CDR1 ENHRY and CDR2 SYGVKD. Trimming took 4 bases from V and 6 from J, leaving 9 bases between them. The CDR3 has 13 amino acids. CDR3 nucleotides: TGTGCCATCAGTGTGGGCGGATCCGGGGAGCTGTTTTTT. It codes for CAISVGGSGELFF.

This clonotype occurred many times. V and J are TRBV6-8 and TRBJ1-6, with a weak D call TRBD1 (5 bases). The CDR3 consists of 17 residues. The V gene's germline CDR1 is MNHGY and CDR2 SAAAGT. Trimming shortened V by 8 bases and J by 7 bases, and 24 bases separated the two germline ends. The CDR3 here is CASSQTDSHNWNSPLHF. The CDR3 DNA reads as TGTGCCAGCTCACAAACCGACAGCCACAACTGGAATTCACCCCTCCACTTT.

This clonotype was observed a few times. The rearrangement uses TRBV10-3 and TRBJ1-1; 12 bases align to TRBD1. CDR1 is ENHRY, CDR2 SYGVKD, per germline. The trim removed 6 bases at V and 2 bases at J, leaving 7 bases unmatched. The CDR3 length is 16 residues. The CDR3 protein is CAISPGQGATNTEAFF. CDR3 bases: TGTGCCATCAGCCCGGGACAGGGGGCTACTAACACTGAAGCTTTCTTT.

This clonotype was observed at least ten times. This sequence joins TRBV12-3 or TRBV12-4 and TRBJ2-7; possible D gene TRBD1, 6 bases. This CDR3 region has 14 residues. V dropped 6 bases and J dropped 3 bases, with 15 bases sitting between them. As DNA, the CDR3 is TGTGCCAGCAGCCCAGAACAGGGCCACTACGAGCAGTACTTC. This gives the protein CASSPEQGHYEQYF.

With respect to this clonotype: This may be a read error: a much more frequent sequence differs by one nucleotide. The rearrangement links TRBV20-1 to TRBJ1-2; D is unclear. V lost 6 bases and J 8 bases, leaving 13 bases between the germline ends. This CDR3 has 11 amino acids. Germline V gene sequence: CDR1 DFQATT, CDR2 SNEGSKA (reference sequence). The CDR3 spells CSALRVRGYTF. The CDR3 DNA sequence: TGCAGTGCCCTTCGCGTGCGGGGCTACACCTTC.

This chain joins TRBV7-9 and TRBJ2-7, with D tentatively TRBD1 (6 bases). The ends were cut back, 1 base at V and 4 bases at J, with 11 bases in the middle. Germline loops: CDR1 SEHNR, CDR2 FQNEAQ (reference sequence). The CDR3 is 14 amino acids. The CDR3 protein is CASSLVTGQYEQYF. The CDR3, as DNA: TGTGCCAGCAGCTTAGTTACAGGGCAATACGAGCAGTACTTC.

This clonotype occurred many times. The genes are TRBV7-9 and TRBJ2-5; D uncertain. The V end lost 4 bases, the J end lost 5 bases, and 11 bases lay between the germline ends. The CDR3 runs 13 residues. Germline V gene data show CDR1 as SEHNR and CDR2 as FQNEAQ (reference sequence). This CDR3 reads CASSSPLMETQYF. Written as DNA, the CDR3 is TGTGCCAGCAGCTCTCCCCTCATGGAGACCCAGTACTTC.

CDR3 nucleotide sequence: TGCAGTGCTAGAGACGGGACAGGGACCGGGGAGCTGTTTTTT. Its translation: CSARDGTGTGELFF. The chain carries TRBV20-1 and TRBJ2-2; TRBD1 aligns across 9 bases. The germline V gene has CDR1 DFQATT and CDR2 SNEGSKA (reference sequence). The length of the CDR3 is 14 residues. V dropped 0 bases and J dropped 5; count of bases not matched to a gene: 1.

The chain recombines TRBV11-2 with TRBJ2-6; tentative D call: TRBD1 (7 bases). From germline, CDR1 is SGHAT and CDR2 FQNNGV. V was pared by 4 bases and J by 2 bases, with 18 bases between. The CDR3 has 18 amino acids. CDR3 DNA: TGTGCCAGCAGCTCCCAGACAGGGAGGAGCGCTGGGGCCAACGTCCTGACTTTC. Translating it yields CASSSQTGRSAGANVLTF. The full variable domain, completed using reference TRBV11-2 and TRBJ2-6, is EAGVAQSPRYKIIEKRQSVAFWCNPISGHATLYWYQQILGQGPKLLIQFQNNGVVDDSQLPKDRFSAERLKGVDSTLKIQPAKLEDSAVYLCASSSQTGRSAGANVLTFGAGSRLTVL.

This clonotype was seen many times. The chain employs TRBV2 and TRBJ1-1; maybe TRBD1 (5 bases). Germline CDR1 is SNHLY and CDR2 is FYNNEI. The CDR3 runs to 13 residues. V was trimmed by 10 bases and J by 2 bases, leaving 14 bases between them. The CDR3 sequence is CATDPGANTEAFF. For the CDR3, the DNA is TGTGCCACCGATCCCGGGGCCAACACTGAAGCTTTCTTT.

V usage is TRBV28 and J usage is TRBJ1-4; TRBD1 might be the D (6 bases). Trimming cost V 3 bases and J 5 bases, with 16 bases left between them. Germline CDR1 is MDHEN and CDR2 is SYDVKM. The CDR3 sequence is 16 residues long. The DNA of the CDR3 is TGTGCCAGCAGTTTGCCCGGGGGGCCGGGGAATGAAAAACTGTTTTTT. Protein sequence: CASSLPGGPGNEKLFF.

Many counts were recorded for this clonotype. The rearrangement links TRBV28 to TRBJ2-5, with D perhaps TRBD2 (7 bases). V lost 1 base, J lost 1 base, and 16 bases lay in between. CDR1 and CDR2 from the germline V gene are MDHEN and SYDVKM. The CDR3 has 17 residues. The CDR3: CASSLFAGAGVQETQYF. CDR3 nucleotides: TGTGCCAGCAGTTTATTCGCGGGGGCGGGGGTCCAAGAGACCCAGTACTTC.

The chain combines TRBV29-1 with TRBJ2-2, with 9 bases lining up with TRBD2. V shed 5 bases and J 1 base; nucleotides not matched to a gene: 11. CDR3 length: 17 residues. In germline, CDR1 is SQVTM, CDR2 ANQGSEA. The DNA of the CDR3 is TGCAGCGTTCTTCCTAGCGGGACCCGGTGGAACACCGGGGAGCTGTTTTTT. It codes for CSVLPSGTRWNTGELFF.

This clonotype showed up many times. The rearrangement links TRBV20-1 to TRBJ1-6; 7 bases align to TRBD1. V was clipped by 3 bases and J by 0 bases; unmatched bases: 8. Germline CDR1 DFQATT, CDR2 SNEGSKA (reference sequence). The CDR3 extends over 17 amino acids. CDR3: CSASPRGQSSYNSPLHF. The CDR3 DNA is TGCAGTGCTAGCCCCAGGGGACAGAGCTCCTATAATTCACCCCTCCACTTT.

There are many counts of this clonotype. The J gene is TRBJ1-2, the V gene TRBV28; 7 positions match TRBD1. Looked up from germline, CDR1 is MDHEN and CDR2 is SYDVKM. The CDR3 is 16 amino acids. V was clipped by 4 bases and J by 4 bases; unmatched bases: 12. CDR3 sequence: CASSSRDSPILYGYTF. For the CDR3, the DNA is TGTGCCAGCAGTTCCCGGGACAGCCCCATACTCTATGGCTACACCTTC.

This clonotype has ten or more counts. V gene TRBV7-9 combines with J gene TRBJ1-6, with D possibly being TRBD1 (5 bases). CDR3 length: 13 residues. In germline, CDR1 is SEHNR, CDR2 FQNEAQ (reference sequence). The V end lost 0 bases, the J end lost 13 bases, and 10 bases lay between the germline ends. CDR3 nucleotides: TGTGCCAGCAGCTTAGCAGGGGAGGGCCCCCTCCACTTT. It is translated as CASSLAGEGPLHF. The variable domain in full, completed from reference TRBV7-9 and TRBJ1-6, reads DTGVSQNPRHKITKRGQNVTFRCDPISEHNRLYWYRQTLGQGPEFLTYFQNEAQLEKSRLLSDRFSAERPKGSFSTLEIQRTEQGDSAMYLCASSLAGEGPLHFGNGTRLTVT.

This clonotype was counted many times. This chain joins TRBV6-1 and TRBJ2-5; D unclear. Germline V gene lookup returns CDR1 MNHNS and CDR2 SASEGT. The CDR3 loop spans 14 amino acids. Trimming pared 6 bases from V and 2 bases from J, leaving 13 bases between. This CDR3 reads CASSPYTGQETQYF. DNA of the CDR3: TGTGCCAGCAGCCCCTACACCGGACAAGAGACCCAGTACTTC.

This clonotype was seen many times. This chain joins TRBV6-5 and TRBJ1-2, with 9 bases that match TRBD1. The CDR3 has 16 amino acids. The trim removed 0 bases at V and 5 bases at J, leaving 7 bases unmatched. The V gene's germline CDR1 is MNHEY and CDR2 SVGAGI. The CDR3 sequence: CASSYSGQGTIYGYTF. The CDR3 bases are TGTGCCAGCAGTTACTCCGGACAGGGGACCATTTATGGCTACACCTTC.

This clonotype was seen many times. V is TRBV12-3 or TRBV12-4 and J is TRBJ2-7; perhaps D is TRBD1 or TRBD2 (5 bases each). V was shortened by 3 bases and J by 6 bases, with 15 bases between the two germline ends. This CDR3 spans 14 amino acids. The CDR3 coding sequence is TGTGCCAGCAGTTTCCCGGGACGGAGTACCGAGCAGTACTTC. As protein: CASSFPGRSTEQYF.

This clonotype showed up many times. The chain couples TRBV28 to TRBJ2-7; 8 bases are shared with TRBD1. The CDR3 has 13 amino acids. Germline V gene lookup returns CDR1 MDHEN and CDR2 SYDVKM. After removal of 8 bases from V and 4 bases from J, the junction contained 7 bases not matched to a gene. The CDR3 sequence is CASGPWDRYEQYF. CDR3 nucleotides: TGTGCCAGCGGGCCCTGGGACAGGTACGAGCAGTACTTC.

On this clonotype: This may be a read error: a much more frequent sequence differs by one nucleotide. V is TRBV2 and J is TRBJ1-3; unclear D gene. Trimming took off 2 bases at V and 0 bases at J, with 17 bases between the two ends. This CDR3 comprises 18 residues. Germline CDR1 SNHLY, CDR2 FYNNEI. The CDR3 region is CASSELGRELHSGNTIYF. CDR3 bases: TGTGCCAGCAGTGAATTAGGGCGGGAATTACACTCTGGAAACACCATATATTTT.

The CDR3 DNA follows: TGTGCCAGTAGTATAATCTTCCAGGGCACTGAAGCTTTCTTT. Protein product: CASSIIFQGTEAFF. This chain uses TRBV19 with TRBJ1-1; D might be TRBD1 (5 bases). The CDR3 sequence is 14 residues long. In germline, CDR1 is LNHDA, CDR2 SQIVND (reference sequence). V lost 2 bases and J lost 4, with 11 bases in between.

The rearrangement uses TRBV18 and TRBJ2-7; D is perhaps TRBD2 (5 bases). The CDR3 runs to 14 residues. In germline, CDR1 is KGHSH, CDR2 LQKENI. V was pared by 4 bases and J by 2 bases, with 12 bases between. The CDR3, as DNA: TGTGCCAGCTCACGTAGCGACGGCCCCTACGAGCAGTACTTC. This translates into CASSRSDGPYEQYF.